Sequencing of this T cell receptor (beta chain) was carried out in a study of control samples from healthy donors and cancer patients. This CDR3 region has 17 residues. V lost 3 bases to trimming and J lost 4 bases, with 21 bases between them. Germline assignment: CDR1 LNHNV and CDR2 YYDKDF (reference sequence). TCRdb's table, derived via immunoSEQ multiplex PCR, lists solely in-frame clones and lacks some. The sample has over 150,000 clones, 75% to 95% seen once. Sequencing used blood. This clonotype was sampled from a middle-aged woman in good health. The chain uses TRBV15 and TRBJ1-1; D gene uncertain. Here the CDR3 reads CATSRVGSMWGGTEAFF. The CDR3 DNA follows: TGTGCCACCAGCAGGGTTGGAAGTATGTGGGGTGGCACTGAAGCTTTCTTT.